These 25 T cell receptor beta chains were all obtained from the same sample, sequenced in a study of cytomegalovirus exposure and HLA in healthy donors. Primers: 60 Vbeta forward and 13 Jbeta reverse. This table comes from immunoSEQ multiplex PCR, and its TCRdb copy is limited to in-frame clones, with some not included. Here the sample spans some 120,000 clones, roughly 14% being singletons. Sequencing was performed on PBMCs. These receptor sequences come from a woman younger than 35 in good health and CMV-seronegative.

This clone was seen a few times. This rearrangement joins TRBV14 to TRBJ2-7; 10 bases match TRBD2. This CDR3 has 15 residues. The trim removed 4 bases at V and 4 bases at J, leaving 7 bases unmatched. Germline V gives CDR1 SGHDN, CDR2 FVKESK. The CDR3 protein is CASSPRTSGWYEQYF. Written as DNA, the CDR3 is TGTGCCAGCAGCCCTAGGACTAGCGGTTGGTACGAGCAGTACTTC.

J is TRBJ2-2 and V is TRBV7-8; no definite D call. Germline CDR1 is SGHVS and CDR2 is FQNEAQ. This CDR3 is 13 amino acids long. The germline V and J ends were trimmed by 5 bases and 6 bases, with 10 bases remaining between them. This CDR3 reads CASSQTEPGELFF. Written as DNA, the CDR3 is TGTGCCAGCAGCCAGACTGAGCCCGGGGAGCTGTTTTTT.

This clone was seen a few times. The gene calls are TRBV28 and TRBJ1-4; D is unresolved. The CDR3 runs 10 residues. Trimming took off 9 bases at V and 4 bases at J, with 3 bases between the two ends. Germline-derived CDR1 and CDR2 are MDHEN and SYDVKM. The CDR3 DNA follows: TGTGCCAGTAGTAATGAAAAACTGTTTTTT. Translated, it gives CASSNEKLFF. The full variable domain, completed using reference TRBV28 and TRBJ1-4, is DVKVTQSSRYLVKRTGEKVFLECVQDMDHENMFWYRQDPGLGLRLIYFSYDVKMKEKGDIPEGYSVSREKKERFSLILESASTNQTSMYLCASSNEKLFFGSGTQLSVL.

V gene TRBV29-1 combines with J gene TRBJ2-7; no firm D call. The CDR3 length is 12 residues. Trimming removed 4 bases from V and 3 bases from J, with 10 bases in between. Germline CDR1 reads SQVTM; CDR2 reads ANQGSEA. The CDR3 here is CSVVSAYYEQYF. CDR3 bases: TGCAGCGTTGTCTCAGCGTACTACGAGCAGTACTTC.

This clone turned up a few times. This rearrangement joins TRBV5-8 to TRBJ2-5, with 10 positions matching TRBD2. The V gene end was trimmed by 2 bases and the J gene end by 2 bases; junction bases not matched to a gene: 3. The CDR3 covers 15 residues. CDR1 is SGHTS and CDR2 is YDEGEE in the germline V gene. The chain's CDR3 is CASSFASGGQETQYF. In nucleotides, the CDR3 is TGTGCCAGCAGCTTTGCTAGCGGGGGACAAGAGACCCAGTACTTC. Complete variable domain (other parts from reference TRBV5-8 and TRBJ2-5): EAGVTQSPTHLIKTRGQQATLRCSPISGHTSVYWYQQALGLGLQFLLWYDEGEERNRGNFPPRFSGRQFPNYSSELNVNALELEDSALYLCASSFASGGQETQYFGPGTRLLVL.

V is TRBV28 and J is TRBJ2-1; perhaps TRBD2 as D (6 bases). Trimming left V 8 bases short and J 4 bases short, with 18 bases between. CDR3 length: 15 residues. Germline V CDR1 and CDR2: MDHEN, SYDVKM. This chain's CDR3 is CASVPATRVYNEQFF. The CDR3 region has the DNA TGTGCCAGCGTCCCGGCGACTAGGGTTTACAATGAGCAGTTCTTC.

This clone occurred a few times. The V and J genes are TRBV5-6 and TRBJ2-5; 8 bases align to TRBD2. V lost 1 base and J lost 1; bases outside the gene matches: 0. Germline assignment: CDR1 SGHDT and CDR2 YYEEEE. The CDR3 is 14 residues long. CDR3 nucleotide sequence: TGTGCCAGCAGCTTGAGCGGGAGCCAAGAGACCCAGTACTTC. It translates to CASSLSGSQETQYF.

This clone was detected a few times. The V gene is TRBV28, the J gene TRBJ1-1, with D tentatively TRBD1 (5 bases). Germline values: CDR1 MDHEN, CDR2 SYDVKM. This CDR3 comprises 16 residues. Trimming shortened V by 6 bases and J by 0 bases, and 17 bases separated the two germline ends. The CDR3 DNA reads as TGTGCCAGCAGCCCCAGGGCGACTAGACTGAACACTGAAGCTTTCTTT. It translates to CASSPRATRLNTEAFF. The full variable domain, rest sourced from reference TRBV28 and TRBJ1-1, is DVKVTQSSRYLVKRTGEKVFLECVQDMDHENMFWYRQDPGLGLRLIYFSYDVKMKEKGDIPEGYSVSREKKERFSLILESASTNQTSMYLCASSPRATRLNTEAFFGQGTRLTVV.

The chain is built from TRBV5-1 and TRBJ2-7, with D uncertain. V lost 0 bases to trimming and J lost 0 bases, with 7 bases between them. Germline V CDR1 and CDR2: SGHRS, YFSETQ. The CDR3 covers 14 residues. CDR3 sequence reads: CASSLVGFSYEQYF. The CDR3 DNA reads as TGCGCCAGCAGCTTGGTCGGGTTCTCCTACGAGCAGTACTTC. Full variable domain (missing parts from reference TRBV5-1 and TRBJ2-7): KAGVTQTPRYLIKTRGQQVTLSCSPISGHRSVSWYQQTPGQGLQFLFEYFSETQRNKGNFPGRFSGRQFSNSRSEMNVSTLELGDSALYLCASSLVGFSYEQYFGPGTRLTVT.

This clone was observed a handful of times. This chain joins TRBV2 and TRBJ1-2, with 8 bases fitting TRBD1. Germline V CDR1 and CDR2: SNHLY, FYNNEI. The CDR3 is 18 residues long. V was pared by 4 bases and J by 0 bases, with 13 bases of the junction left unmatched. The CDR3 nucleotides are TGTGCCAGCAGTGTTTTAGGTGGACAGGGCTATGCTAACTATGGCTACACCTTC. Protein product: CASSVLGGQGYANYGYTF.

The chain is built from TRBV15 and TRBJ2-1, with D tentatively TRBD2 (5 bases). From germline, CDR1 is LNHNV and CDR2 YYDKDF (reference sequence). There are 17 residues in the CDR3. V gave up 1 base and J gave up 0 bases, with 13 bases separating them. The CDR3 loop reads CATSRARRPSSYNEQFF. Written as DNA, the CDR3 is TGTGCCACCAGCAGAGCACGGAGGCCCAGCTCCTACAATGAGCAGTTCTTC.

The rearrangement links TRBV19 to TRBJ2-3; tentatively, D is TRBD2 (5 bases). The CDR3 covers 14 residues. Trimming took off 5 bases at V and 1 base at J, with 10 bases between the two ends. In germline, CDR1 is LNHDA, CDR2 SQIVND (reference sequence). The CDR3 DNA follows: TGTGCCAGTAGTTCCGGGGTTGGCACAGATACGCAGTATTTT. Protein sequence: CASSSGVGTDTQYF.

The chain joins TRBV7-2 to TRBJ2-1; D not resolved. CDR3 length: 11 amino acids. Trimming shortened V by 2 bases and J by 12 bases, and 8 bases separated the two germline ends. Germline-derived CDR1 and CDR2 are SGHTA and FQGNSA. CDR3 region: CASSLRLGQFF. CDR3 bases: TGTGCCAGCAGCTTAAGACTTGGGCAGTTCTTC.

This CDR3 is CASSLGGQGRTADTQYF. The CDR3 nucleotides are TGTGCCAGCAGCTTAGGGGGACAGGGTCGGACGGCAGATACGCAGTATTTT. The rearrangement joins TRBV7-2 to TRBJ2-3, with 9 bases aligning to TRBD1. Germline values: CDR1 SGHTA, CDR2 FQGNSA. CDR3 length: 17 residues. J gave up 4 bases and V 1 base, and 9 bases lay outside the gene matches.

This clone came up a few times. This chain links TRBV30 with TRBJ2-1; TRBD2 is a possible D gene (6 bases). This CDR3 has 15 amino acids. V was clipped by 7 bases and J by 8 bases, with 24 bases between them. Germline loops: CDR1 GTSNPN, CDR2 SVGIG (reference sequence). The CDR3 sequence: CASPHPAGRGDEQFF. CDR3 DNA sequence: TGTGCCTCCCCCCACCCCGCCGGGAGAGGCGATGAGCAGTTCTTC. The full variable domain, its missing parts supplied by reference TRBV30 and TRBJ2-1, is SQTIHQWPATLVQPVGSPLSLECTVEGTSNPNLYWYRQAAGRGLQLLFYSVGIGQISSEVPQNLSASRPQDRQFILSSKKLLLSDSGFYLCASPHPAGRGDEQFFGPGTRLTVL.

A few counts support this clone. V gene TRBV27 combines with J gene TRBJ2-1; D possibly corresponds to TRBD1 (6 bases). This CDR3 spans 16 amino acids. V lost 4 bases and J lost 0, with 13 bases in between. Germline-derived CDR1 and CDR2 are MNHEY and SMNVEV (reference sequence). Here the CDR3 reads CASSSGVQSSYNEQFF. CDR3 in DNA: TGTGCCAGCAGTTCAGGGGTCCAGAGCTCCTACAATGAGCAGTTCTTC.

This clone was observed a handful of times. CDR3 nucleotides: TGCGCCAGCAGCTGGACAGGAAATGAGCAGTTCTTC. Encoded protein: CASSWTGNEQFF. The chain uses TRBV5-1 and TRBJ2-1, with 7 bases matching TRBD1. The CDR3 has 12 residues. Germline V gene data show CDR1 as SGHRS and CDR2 as YFSETQ. The V and J ends lost 3 bases and 7 bases, in that order; junction bases with no gene match: 1.

This rearrangement joins TRBV28 to TRBJ1-2; 8 nucleotides agree with TRBD1. CDR1 MDHEN and CDR2 SYDVKM come from the germline V gene. The CDR3 is 13 amino acids. Germline trimming cut 6 bases from V and 3 bases from J; bases unmatched to any gene: 3. For the CDR3, the DNA is TGTGCCAGCAGCCCGGGACAGGACTATGGCTACACCTTC. Translating gives CASSPGQDYGYTF.

This clone was found a few times. The chain links TRBV27 to TRBJ2-1, with 8 bases fitting TRBD1. The CDR3 runs 16 residues. The ends lost 5 bases at V and 1 base at J; junction bases unmatched: 7. Germline CDR1 is MNHEY and CDR2 is SMNVEV (reference sequence). The CDR3 coding sequence is TGTGCCAGCAGTGACAGGGGCCCAGGGTCCTACAATGAGCAGTTCTTC. Translating it yields CASSDRGPGSYNEQFF.

In this sample, this clone turned up a few times. This chain connects TRBV5-1 to TRBJ1-1, with 8 bases aligning to TRBD1. This CDR3 is 14 amino acids long. V was clipped by 5 bases and J by 6 bases; unmatched bases: 9. CDR1 and CDR2 (germline): SGHRS, YFSETQ. CDR3 protein: CASSPAGGGSEAFF. In DNA, the CDR3 is TGCGCCAGCAGTCCCGCAGGGGGCGGGTCTGAAGCTTTCTTT.

The chain carries TRBV9 and TRBJ2-3, with D unclear. The CDR3 is made up of 16 amino acids. Germline V gives CDR1 SGDLS, CDR2 YYNGEE. V was trimmed by 0 bases and J by 4 bases, leaving 15 bases between them. The CDR3 reads CASSVVGTLWSDTQYF. The CDR3 DNA sequence: TGTGCCAGCAGCGTAGTTGGCACGCTTTGGTCAGATACGCAGTATTTT.

This clone has only a few counts. A junction end diverges from the germline sequence, so it may reflect a read error. The chain couples TRBV5-1 to TRBJ1-4; D uncertain. The CDR3 consists of 14 residues. Germline CDR1 SGHRS, CDR2 YFSETQ. As DNA, the CDR3 is TGCGCCAGCAGCTTATCGGAATTCGGGGAAACACTGTTTTTT. This codes for CASSLSEFGETLFF. The whole variable domain, filled in from reference TRBV5-1 and TRBJ1-4, reads KAGVTQTPRYLIKTRGQQVTLSCSPISGHRSVSWYQQTPGQGLQFLFEYFSETQRNKGNFPGRFSGRQFSNSRSEMNVSTLELGDSALYLCASSLSEFGETLFFGSGTQLSVL.

This clone was seen more than once but under ten times. The chain is built from TRBV28 and TRBJ2-7; D is possibly TRBD2 (5 bases). This CDR3 has 16 residues. V lost 4 bases and J lost 2, with 18 bases in between. Per germline, CDR1 MDHEN and CDR2 SYDVKM. The CDR3 nucleotides read TGTGCCAGCAGTTCCCAAACGTCCCCACTAGCCTACGAGCAGTACTTC. Amino acids: CASSSQTSPLAYEQYF.

The V gene is TRBV9, the J gene TRBJ2-3; a weak D match, TRBD2 (5 bases). Germline V CDR1 and CDR2: SGDLS, YYNGEE. This CDR3 is built from 15 residues. V lost 0 bases and J 1 base, leaving 9 bases between the germline ends. CDR3 nucleotide sequence: TGTGCCAGCAGCGTAGGGACTGGGGGCACAGATACGCAGTATTTT. It encodes CASSVGTGGTDTQYF.

This clone was counted a few times. V is TRBV23-1 and J is TRBJ2-5; TRBD2 might be the D (5 bases). TRBV23-1 is identified as an open reading frame with a role that is uncertain. The germline V and J ends were trimmed by 4 bases and 6 bases, with 12 bases remaining between them. The CDR3 sequence is 13 residues long. CDR3 sequence: CASSPPREKTQYF. In nucleotides, the CDR3 is TGCGCCAGCAGTCCCCCTAGGGAGAAGACCCAGTACTTC.